This TCR beta chain was retrieved from a study of T cells in Graves' hyperthyroidism and ophthalmopathy. Study at large: Peripheral blood was acquired at first diagnosis, ahead of any therapy whatsoever.

In making diagnoses, clinical symptoms, serum thyroxine and TRAb, thyroid ultrasound and orbital computed tomography were all used. J was trimmed by 5 bases and V by 4 bases; bases with no gene match: 12. CDR1 is LGHDT and CDR2 is YNNKEL in the germline V gene (reference sequence). The CDR3 contains 16 residues. General study findings and limits: Classification by a 13 V-J model distinguished ophthalmopathy from stable hyperthyroidism.

It was RNA transcripts that yielded the amplified TCR beta CDR3 regions. With the HTBI primer set, the TCR CDR3 went through a first round of RT-PCR. TCRdb used MiXCR to reprocess the multiplex PCR reads, holding one entry per CDR3 protein. The sample yields approximately 300,000 distinct CDR3 sequences, 17% seen once. Comment on this clonotype: The antigen is unknown.

The source is a woman in her sixties or seventies with Graves' ophthalmopathy. Input material: blood. This sequence joins TRBV3-1 and TRBJ2-7; TRBD2 aligns across 9 bases. Here the CDR3 reads CASSRRASGVTDEQYF. The CDR3 DNA follows: TGTGCCAGCAGCCGGAGGGCTAGCGGGGTTACAGACGAGCAGTACTTC.